Below, one T cell receptor beta chain is given with its context. Its specific antigen is unknown. Base qualities were left out, and no much larger clone turns up one base away. Collaborating institutions collected whole blood in K2EDTA tubes following their own protocols. For TCRbeta analysis, collaborator samples were shipped as frozen whole blood, as isolated PBMCs, or as DNA extracted from either sample type. TCRbeta CDR3 regions were amplified from genomic DNA using the immunoSEQ Assay, a bias-controlled multiplex PCR. For the original study's pipeline: Within the assay, amplification of reference gene primers was used to estimate how many nucleated cells each sample contained. Sequence reads were collapsed and filtered to measure the absolute abundance of every unique TCRbeta CDR3 rearrangement. For each sample, productive Simpson clonality was calculated as the square root of Simpson's diversity index over productive rearrangements. The immuneACCESS repertoire file appears here via TCRdb, limited to in-frame rearrangements. These files lack a portion of the clones; in checked studies, under half of the deficit traces to unresolved V genes, and the cause of the others is not known. V, J and clone size are those of that table, while D and trimming were read from the DNA. Within this sample are 68,000 or so clones, with 86% of them counted one time only. Clones ranked in the top ten supply over 4% of the sample.

The data were taken from a study of blood T cell repertoires in COVID-19 (dated by TCRdb to 2018 to 2020). Looking at the study overall: Samples from collaborators originated in the United States, Italy and Spain and spanned both the acute and convalescent phases of COVID-19. The prospective study material was composed of cDNA or gDNA derived from T cells, B-cell-depleted T cells, or PBMCs. Deeply sampled blood TCRbeta repertoires from subjects exposed to, actively infected with, or recovered from COVID-19 were included in the dataset. The repertoires were released in a freely available public database meant as a resource for research on the immune response to SARS-CoV-2. Where HLA class I and class II types were available, the types were taken from metadata supplied by the sample provider, not from assay-based typing. A de-identified subject ID, COVID-19 status, age in years and sex were almost always included in the sample metadata. The samples were drawn from two sources: the first 160 participants of the ongoing ImmuneRACE study, and 1,000 to 1,500 subjects contributed by 6 global collaborators.

From cysteine to phenylalanine, the CDR3 is 15 amino acids long. CDR3 DNA is the only sequence kept; it has 45 bases, read in frame from the first base. The germline V gene sets CDR1 to MDHEN and CDR2 to SYDVKM. V sheds 4 bases and J sheds 5 bases, leaving 18 bases between their ends. Overall study outcomes, separate from this receptor: The quantity of clinical and demographic metadata differed by source and by participant and was supplied without curation.

The chain is encoded by TRBV28 joined to TRBJ2-7; possibly the D gene is TRBD2, per 5 matching bases. The clonotype originates from a man in his forties or fifties with acute or convalescent COVID-19. The sample comprised peripheral blood. The nucleotide sequence is TGTGCCAGCAGTTCCCTTGGCCCAGCGGACCACGAGCAGTACTTC. It translates as CASSSLGPADHEQYF.